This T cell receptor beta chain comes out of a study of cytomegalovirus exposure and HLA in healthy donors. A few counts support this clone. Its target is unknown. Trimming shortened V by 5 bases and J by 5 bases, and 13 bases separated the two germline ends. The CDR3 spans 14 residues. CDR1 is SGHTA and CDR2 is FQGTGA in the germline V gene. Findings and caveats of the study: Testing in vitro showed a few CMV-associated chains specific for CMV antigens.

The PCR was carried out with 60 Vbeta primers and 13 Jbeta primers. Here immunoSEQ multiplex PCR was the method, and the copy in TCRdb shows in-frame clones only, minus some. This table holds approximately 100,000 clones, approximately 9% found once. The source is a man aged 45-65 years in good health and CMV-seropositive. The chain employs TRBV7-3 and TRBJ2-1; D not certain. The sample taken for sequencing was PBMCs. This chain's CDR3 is CASSPSQVDNEQFF. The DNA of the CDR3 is TGTGCCAGCAGCCCTTCCCAGGTCGACAATGAGCAGTTCTTC.